This TCR beta chain emerged from a study of blood T cell repertoires in COVID-19. Clones were sequenced by immunoSEQ multiplex PCR, and TCRdb holds only the in-frame ones, with some missing. Among just over 650,000 clones listed, 85% to 90% were seen once. The CDR3 covers 16 residues. The germline gives CDR1 LNHDA, CDR2 SQIVND (reference sequence). Trimming cost V 3 bases and J 0 bases, with 12 bases left between them. The chain couples TRBV19 to TRBJ2-4; possible D gene TRBD1, 5 bases. This receptor was obtained from a woman under 30 with acute or convalescent COVID-19. The specimen sequenced was peripheral blood. As DNA, the CDR3 is TGTGCCAGTAGTATGGAAGGGGATTTAGCCAAAAACATTCAGTACTTC. This sequence encodes CASSMEGDLAKNIQYF.